The clone carrying this T cell receptor (beta chain) showed up just a few times. The antigen remains unidentified. These data belong to a study of T cells after yellow fever vaccination. Study details: SMART-Seq v4 Ultra Low Input prepared the low-cell-number fractions.

The study made its TCR cDNA through 5'RACE template switching. That step introduced a universal primer site along with UMIs. TCRdb reprocessed the 5' RACE reads with MiXCR, giving one entry per CDR3 protein. Among 250,000 to 400,000 distinct CDR3 sequences listed, approximately 4% were seen once. General study findings and limits: Compared with primary, the secondary response was weaker and peaked at day 5, not 15. The booster saw the reappearance of most primary-vaccination clones (around 96% CD4, 88% CD8).

Trimming removed 2 bases from V and 5 bases from J, with 15 bases in between. The CDR3 extends over 15 amino acids. Germline-derived CDR1 and CDR2 are SEHNR and FQNEAQ (reference sequence). The clonotype originates from a man younger than 35 who received the YFV17D yellow fever vaccine. The V call is TRBV7-9, the J call TRBJ2-5; no reliable D call. The sample consisted of PBMCs, taken 5 days after the yellow fever booster vaccination. As DNA, the CDR3 is TGTGCCAGCAGCTTATTGGGTGCTACCGGGGAGACCCAGTACTTC. This translates into CASSLLGATGETQYF.